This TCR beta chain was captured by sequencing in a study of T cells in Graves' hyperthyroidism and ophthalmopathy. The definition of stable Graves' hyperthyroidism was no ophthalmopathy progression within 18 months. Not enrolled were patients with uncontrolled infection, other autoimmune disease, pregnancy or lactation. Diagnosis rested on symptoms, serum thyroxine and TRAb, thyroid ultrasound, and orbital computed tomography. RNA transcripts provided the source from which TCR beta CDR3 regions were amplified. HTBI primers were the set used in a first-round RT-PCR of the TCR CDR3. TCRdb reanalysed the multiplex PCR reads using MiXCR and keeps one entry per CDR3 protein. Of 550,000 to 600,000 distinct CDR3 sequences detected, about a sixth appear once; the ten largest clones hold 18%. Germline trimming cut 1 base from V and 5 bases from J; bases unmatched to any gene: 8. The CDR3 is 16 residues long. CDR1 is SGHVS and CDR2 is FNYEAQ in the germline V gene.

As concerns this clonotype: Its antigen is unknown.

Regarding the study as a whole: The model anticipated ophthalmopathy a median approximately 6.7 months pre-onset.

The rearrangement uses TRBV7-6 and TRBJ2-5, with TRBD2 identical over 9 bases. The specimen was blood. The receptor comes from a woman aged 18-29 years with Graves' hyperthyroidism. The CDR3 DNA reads TGTGCCAGCAGCTTAGGTTTAGCGGGAGAGATGGAGACCCAGTACTTC. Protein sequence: CASSLGLAGEMETQYF.